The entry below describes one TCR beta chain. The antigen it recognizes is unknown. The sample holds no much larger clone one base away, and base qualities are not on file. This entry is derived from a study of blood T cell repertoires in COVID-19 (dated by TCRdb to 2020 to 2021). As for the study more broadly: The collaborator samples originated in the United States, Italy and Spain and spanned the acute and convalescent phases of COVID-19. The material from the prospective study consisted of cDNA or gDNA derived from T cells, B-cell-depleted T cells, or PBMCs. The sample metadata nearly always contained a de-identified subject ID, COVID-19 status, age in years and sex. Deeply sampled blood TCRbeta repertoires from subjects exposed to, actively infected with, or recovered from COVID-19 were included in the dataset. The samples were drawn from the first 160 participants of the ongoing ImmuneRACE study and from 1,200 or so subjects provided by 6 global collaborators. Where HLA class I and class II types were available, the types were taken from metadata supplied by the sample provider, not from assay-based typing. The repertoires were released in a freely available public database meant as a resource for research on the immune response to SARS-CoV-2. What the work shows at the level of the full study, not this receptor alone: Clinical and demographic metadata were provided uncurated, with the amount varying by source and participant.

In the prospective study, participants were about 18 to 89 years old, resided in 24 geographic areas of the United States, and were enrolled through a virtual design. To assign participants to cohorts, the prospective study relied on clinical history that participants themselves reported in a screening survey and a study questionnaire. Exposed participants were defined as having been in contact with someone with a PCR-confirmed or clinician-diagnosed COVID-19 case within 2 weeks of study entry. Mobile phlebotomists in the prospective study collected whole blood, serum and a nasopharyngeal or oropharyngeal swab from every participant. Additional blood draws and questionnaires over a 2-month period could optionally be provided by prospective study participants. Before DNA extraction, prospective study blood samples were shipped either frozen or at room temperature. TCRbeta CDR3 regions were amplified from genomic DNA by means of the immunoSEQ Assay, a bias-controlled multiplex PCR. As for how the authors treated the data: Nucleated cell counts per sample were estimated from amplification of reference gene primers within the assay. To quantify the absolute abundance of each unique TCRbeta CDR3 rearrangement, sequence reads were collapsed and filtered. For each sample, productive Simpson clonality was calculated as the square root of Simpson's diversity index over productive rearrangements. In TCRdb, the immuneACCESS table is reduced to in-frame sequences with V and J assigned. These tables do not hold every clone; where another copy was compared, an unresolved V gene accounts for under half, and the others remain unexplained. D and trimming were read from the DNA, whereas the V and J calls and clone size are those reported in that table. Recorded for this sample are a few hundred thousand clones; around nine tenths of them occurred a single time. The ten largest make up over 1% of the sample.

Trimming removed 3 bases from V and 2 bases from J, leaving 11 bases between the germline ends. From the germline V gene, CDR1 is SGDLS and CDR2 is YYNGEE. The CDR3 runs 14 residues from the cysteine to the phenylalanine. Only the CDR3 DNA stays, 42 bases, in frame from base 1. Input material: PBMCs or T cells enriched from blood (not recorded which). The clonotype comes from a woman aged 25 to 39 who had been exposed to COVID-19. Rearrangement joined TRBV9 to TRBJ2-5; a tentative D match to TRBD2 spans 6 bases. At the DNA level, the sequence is TGTGCCAGCAGCGCCCGGGACTTTCAAGAGACCCAGTACTTC. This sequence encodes CASSARDFQETQYF.